What follows are 21 T cell receptor beta chains derived from one specimen sequenced in a study of cytomegalovirus exposure and HLA in healthy donors. Assay: immunoSEQ multiplex PCR; the TCRdb copy retains only in-frame clones and omits some. The sample carries about 260,000 clones, 90% recorded once. Sequencing was carried out using PBMCs. All receptors come from a woman aged 25 to 39 in good health and CMV-seronegative.

This rearrangement joins TRBV7-6 to TRBJ2-1; 7 bases agree with TRBD1. Germline CDR1 SGHVS, CDR2 FNYEAQ. The CDR3 loop spans 15 amino acids. The V gene end was trimmed by 5 bases and the J gene end by 0 bases; junction bases not matched to a gene: 4. The CDR3 DNA is TGTGCCAGCAGCGTATCAGGGGGCTCCTACAATGAGCAGTTCTTC. Its protein is CASSVSGGSYNEQFF. Using reference TRBV7-6 and TRBJ2-1 for the parts outside the CDR3, the full variable domain is GAGVSQSPRYKVTKRGQDVALRCDPISGHVSLYWYRQALGQGPEFLTYFNYEAQQDKSGLPNDRFSAERPEGSISTLTIQRTEQRDSAMYRCASSVSGGSYNEQFFGPGTRLTVL.

The V and J genes are TRBV9 and TRBJ2-5; D possibly corresponds to TRBD1 (5 bases). CDR3 length equals 15 residues. The germline gives CDR1 SGDLS, CDR2 YYNGEE. Trimming shortened V by 1 base and J by 4 bases, and 14 bases separated the two germline ends. CDR3 sequence: CASSVLGALGETQYF. Written as DNA, the CDR3 is TGTGCCAGCAGCGTATTAGGGGCCCTGGGAGAGACCCAGTACTTC.

The rearrangement uses TRBV4-2 and TRBJ2-3; the D gene is possibly TRBD2 (6 bases). The length of the CDR3 is 17 residues. Germline V gene lookup returns CDR1 LGHNA and CDR2 YNFKEQ. The V and J ends lost 0 bases and 7 bases respectively, with 20 bases between them. The CDR3 protein is CASSQDSQDQRGYTQYF. The CDR3, as DNA: TGTGCCAGCAGCCAAGATAGTCAGGACCAACGGGGGTATACGCAGTATTTT.

The chain carries TRBV27 and TRBJ2-3; D is unresolved. V lost 2 bases to trimming and J lost 0 bases, with 6 bases between them. There are 14 residues in the CDR3. Germline V gene sequence: CDR1 MNHEY, CDR2 SMNVEV (reference sequence). The CDR3 DNA sequence: TGTGCCAGCAGTTTAGGGTTTAGCACAGATACGCAGTATTTT. Amino acids: CASSLGFSTDTQYF.

The rearrangement links TRBV9 to TRBJ2-2; no clear D gene. The CDR3 spans 12 residues. In germline, CDR1 is SGDLS, CDR2 YYNGEE. V was clipped by 4 bases and J by 2 bases, with 3 bases between them. CDR3 protein: CASSPNTGELFF. The CDR3 nucleotides are TGTGCCAGCAGCCCTAACACCGGGGAGCTGTTTTTT.

The chain carries TRBV4-1 and TRBJ2-1, with D possibly matching TRBD1 (6 bases). Trimming stripped 0 bases from V and 8 bases from J, with 14 bases between. The CDR3 is 15 residues long. Looked up from germline, CDR1 is MGHRA and CDR2 is YSYEKL. The CDR3 is CASSQEGTTVYEQFF. CDR3 nucleotides: TGCGCCAGCAGCCAAGAGGGGACAACAGTTTATGAGCAGTTCTTC.

The chain is built from TRBV25-1 and TRBJ2-7; 7 nucleotides match TRBD1. V gave up 4 bases and J gave up 7 bases; unmatched junction bases: 13. The length of the CDR3 is 15 residues. Germline assignment: CDR1 MGHDK and CDR2 SYGVNS. The CDR3 nucleotides read TGTGCCAGCAGTGCCCGGGACAGCCCTGGCGGGGAGCAGTACTTC. Translated, it gives CASSARDSPGGEQYF.

This clone was counted once. The V and J genes are TRBV7-2 and TRBJ2-6; no firm D call. CDR1 SGHTA and CDR2 FQGNSA come from the germline V gene. The V end was cut by 3 bases, the J end by 4 bases, with 4 bases between. CDR3 length: 13 amino acids. In DNA, the CDR3 is TGTGCCAGCAGCTTGGAAGGGGCCAACGTCCTGACTTTC. It specifies CASSLEGANVLTF.

J is TRBJ2-7 and V is TRBV2; D uncertain. The ends were cut back, 11 bases at V and 0 bases at J, with 14 bases in the middle. The length of the CDR3 is 13 residues. The V gene's germline CDR1 is SNHLY and CDR2 FYNNEI. For the CDR3, the DNA is TGTGCCGTCCAGGCCACAAACTCCTACGAGCAGTACTTC. Protein sequence: CAVQATNSYEQYF. The complete variable domain, with remaining parts taken from reference TRBV2 and TRBJ2-7, reads EPEVTQTPSHQVTQMGQEVILRCVPISNHLYFYWYRQILGQKVEFLVSFYNNEISEKSEIFDDQFSVERPDGSNFTLKIRSTKLEDSAMYFCAVQATNSYEQYFGPGTRLTVT.

Comment on this clone: The identical CDR3 is also encoded by other nucleotide sequences in the sample. The V and J genes are TRBV27 and TRBJ1-5, with a possible D match to TRBD1 (6 bases). V lost 2 bases and J 3 bases, leaving 8 bases between the germline ends. Germline V gene lookup returns CDR1 MNHEY and CDR2 SMNVEV (reference sequence). The CDR3 consists of 14 residues. CDR3 sequence: CASSLRGYNQPQHF. The CDR3 DNA reads TGTGCCAGCAGTTTAAGGGGGTACAATCAGCCCCAGCATTTT.

V gene TRBV5-1 combines with J gene TRBJ2-7; D may be TRBD1 or TRBD2 (5 bases each). The CDR3 runs to 20 residues. Germline CDR1 and CDR2: SGHRS and YFSETQ. Trimming left V 0 bases short and J 1 base short, with 26 bases between. DNA of the CDR3: TGCGCCAGCAGCTTGGATTCTATTTTTGGTGGGGACCCACGATCCTACGAGCAGTACTTC. The encoded protein is CASSLDSIFGGDPRSYEQYF.

The rearrangement links TRBV28 to TRBJ1-5; weak D call: TRBD1 (5 bases). Trimming took 8 bases from V and 6 from J, leaving 23 bases between them. The CDR3 is 16 amino acids. Germline V gene sequence: CDR1 MDHEN, CDR2 SYDVKM. The CDR3 sequence: CASSLVRRGNSQPQHF. The DNA for the CDR3 is TGTGCCAGCTCCTTGGTTAGGAGGGGTAACAGTCAGCCCCAGCATTTT.

The chain recombines TRBV5-8 with TRBJ1-5; possibly TRBD1 for D (6 bases). Germline CDR1 and CDR2: SGHTS and YDEGEE. V lost 0 bases to trimming and J lost 7 bases, with 8 bases between them. This CDR3 region has 13 residues. The CDR3 DNA follows: TGTGCCAGCAGCTTGGTTCAGGGGCAGCCCCAGCATTTT. Translating it yields CASSLVQGQPQHF.

The rearrangement uses TRBV6-5 and TRBJ2-7; no definite D call. Trimming took off 2 bases at V and 1 base at J, with 6 bases between the two ends. The CDR3 contains 13 residues. Germline CDR1 MNHEY, CDR2 SVGAGI. CDR3 residues: CASSYDSSYEQYF. The CDR3 DNA sequence: TGTGCCAGCAGTTACGACTCATCCTACGAGCAGTACTTC.

CDR3 sequence (DNA): TGTGCCAGCTCACCTTCTACAGGGACATTCTTCGAGCAGTACTTC. It encodes CASSPSTGTFFEQYF. The chain employs TRBV18 and TRBJ2-7, with D perhaps matching TRBD1 (6 bases). Trimming stripped 3 bases from V and 6 bases from J, with 18 bases between. CDR1 is KGHSH and CDR2 is LQKENI in the germline V gene. The CDR3 totals 15 residues.

This clone was recorded once. The rearrangement links TRBV6-6 to TRBJ2-7, with D tentatively TRBD1 or TRBD2 (5 bases each). Germline CDR1 is MNHNY and CDR2 is SVGAGI (reference sequence). Trimming removed 6 bases at V and 0 bases at J, with 12 bases between. The CDR3 runs to 14 residues. The CDR3 DNA is TGTGCCAGCAGAGTCGGGACGACCTCCTACGAGCAGTACTTC. Translation: CASRVGTTSYEQYF.

Only one count was recorded for this clone. The rearrangement uses TRBV11-3 and TRBJ2-5; D unresolved. Germline CDR1 and CDR2: SGHNT and YENEEA. The ends were cut back, 5 bases at V and 0 bases at J, with 10 bases in the middle. This CDR3 has 14 amino acids. CDR3 in DNA: TGTGCCAGCAGCGCTAAACTGTACCAAGAGACCCAGTACTTC. Translated: CASSAKLYQETQYF.

This clone is a singleton in its sample. The same CDR3 is also encoded by other DNA sequences in this sample. V usage is TRBV7-6 and J usage is TRBJ2-1; D uncertain. CDR3 length equals 14 residues. Germline loops: CDR1 SGHVS, CDR2 FNYEAQ. Trimming cost V 1 base and J 6 bases, with 10 bases left between them. DNA for the CDR3: TGTGCCAGCAGCTTAGGCGGTTTGGGCAATGAGCAGTTCTTC. This encodes CASSLGGLGNEQFF.

The V gene is TRBV5-1, the J gene TRBJ1-1, with TRBD1 matching 7 bases. The length of the CDR3 is 16 residues. Germline values: CDR1 SGHRS, CDR2 YFSETQ. With 0 bases clipped from V and 7 bases from J, the junction kept 12 bases outside the gene matches. For the CDR3, the DNA is TGCGCCAGCAGCTTGGGAACAGGGGTCGGGGGTCTTGAAGCTTTCTTT. It codes for CASSLGTGVGGLEAFF.

V usage is TRBV9 and J usage is TRBJ2-3; possible D gene TRBD1, 5 bases. The CDR3 is made up of 11 amino acids. The V end was cut by 7 bases, the J end by 6 bases, with 9 bases between. Looked up from germline, CDR1 is SGDLS and CDR2 is YYNGEE. The CDR3 region has the DNA TGTGCCAGCGGATCAGGGGATACGCAGTATTTT. Residues: CASGSGDTQYF.

In DNA form, the CDR3 reads TGTGCCAGCAGCTTTGGGGGTCGGGGAGGGGCCTACGAGCAGTACTTC. Amino acid sequence: CASSFGGRGGAYEQYF. This chain uses TRBV13 with TRBJ2-7, with 7 bases matching TRBD2. From germline, CDR1 is PRHDT and CDR2 FYEKMQ (reference sequence). J gave up 2 bases and V 3 bases, and 10 bases lay outside the gene matches. The CDR3 extends over 16 amino acids. The full variable domain, rest sourced from reference TRBV13 and TRBJ2-7, is AAGVIQSPRHLIKEKRETATLKCYPIPRHDTVYWYQQGPGQDPQFLISFYEKMQSDKGSIPDRFSAQQFSDYHSELNMSSLELGDSALYFCASSFGGRGGAYEQYFGPGTRLTVT.